The 21 T cell receptor beta chains in this list originate from one sample, sequenced in a study of T cell responses to AZD1222 COVID-19 vaccine. Method: immunoSEQ multiplex PCR; TCRdb's copy keeps in-frame clones and lacks some. The table records about 110,000 clones, 90% of them present only once. Here the sequenced sample was peripheral blood, taken 28 days after the second AZD1222 dose. The receptor source for this set is an adult who received the AZD1222 COVID-19 vaccine.

The gene calls are TRBV6-5 and TRBJ1-2; D is perhaps TRBD1 (5 bases). The germline V gene encodes CDR1 MNHEY and CDR2 SVGAGI. This CDR3 is 13 amino acids long. V shed 7 bases and J shed 4 bases, with 13 bases lying between them. In DNA form, the CDR3 reads TGTGCCAGCACAGTGATTGGGGGCTATGGCTACACCTTC. Its protein is CASTVIGGYGYTF.

The rearrangement joins TRBV19 to TRBJ1-5, with D unclear. Germline V CDR1 and CDR2: LNHDA, SQIVND (reference sequence). The germline V and J ends were trimmed by 7 bases and 7 bases, with 17 bases remaining between them. This CDR3 is built from 14 residues. The DNA for the CDR3 is TGTGCCAGTAATTATGAGGGAGTAAGACAGCCCCAGCATTTT. Its protein product is CASNYEGVRQPQHF.

V gene TRBV30 combines with J gene TRBJ2-2; 10 bases match TRBD2. The trim removed 1 base at V and 2 bases at J, leaving 4 bases unmatched. The CDR3 consists of 16 residues. CDR1 and CDR2 from the germline V gene are GTSNPN and SVGIG (reference sequence). DNA for the CDR3: TGTGCCTGGAGTGGTATAGCGGGGGGCAACACCGGGGAGCTGTTTTTT. Translation: CAWSGIAGGNTGELFF.

The V and J genes are TRBV3-1 (or the pseudogene TRBV3-2) and TRBJ1-6, with unresolved D. Germline CDR1 is LGHDT and CDR2 is YNNKEL (reference sequence). The CDR3 spans 14 residues. Trimming removed 4 bases from V and 4 bases from J, with 8 bases in between. The CDR3 here is CASSLKGYNSPLHF. For the CDR3, the DNA is TGTGCCAGCAGCCTTAAAGGTTATAATTCACCCCTCCACTTT.

This chain connects TRBV19 to TRBJ2-7; D is undetermined. Trimming shortened V by 10 bases and J by 0 bases, and 16 bases separated the two germline ends. The CDR3 runs to 14 residues. The germline gives CDR1 LNHDA, CDR2 SQIVND (reference sequence). The CDR3 DNA sequence: TGTGCCACTACCCCGGGTCCGAGCTCCTACGAGCAGTACTTC. This encodes CATTPGPSSYEQYF.

This chain uses TRBV7-9 with TRBJ1-1; D is unresolved. V lost 1 base and J lost 4, with 13 bases in between. The germline gives CDR1 SEHNR, CDR2 FQNEAQ (reference sequence). The CDR3 runs to 15 residues. DNA for the CDR3: TGTGCCAGCAGCTTAGTTCGGGGTATCGTCACTGAAGCTTTCTTT. Translation gives CASSLVRGIVTEAFF.

The chain recombines TRBV19 with TRBJ1-1; 7 bases fit TRBD1. Germline V gene data show CDR1 as LNHDA and CDR2 as SQIVND (reference sequence). The trim removed 4 bases at V and 1 base at J, leaving 9 bases unmatched. There are 16 residues in the CDR3. The CDR3 coding sequence is TGTGCCAGTAGTAGAATAGACAGGGACGGGAACACTGAAGCTTTCTTT. This translates into CASSRIDRDGNTEAFF.

The chain links TRBV7-8 to TRBJ2-7; 8 bases match TRBD2. CDR3 length: 14 residues. CDR1 is SGHVS, CDR2 FQNEAQ, per germline. The V and J ends lost 3 bases and 1 base, in that order; junction bases with no gene match: 2. CDR3 DNA sequence: TGTGCCAGCAGCTTCGGGGGGGGTTCCTACGAGCAGTACTTC. Translated: CASSFGGGSYEQYF.

V and J are TRBV5-4 and TRBJ2-1; D is perhaps TRBD1 or TRBD2 (6 bases each). Germline-derived CDR1 and CDR2 are SGHNT and YYREEE (reference sequence). This CDR3 has 18 amino acids. Trimming took 4 bases from V and 2 from J, leaving 22 bases between them. The chain's CDR3 is CASSQRGASKEAYNEQFF. The CDR3 nucleotides read TGTGCCAGCAGCCAAAGGGGGGCCTCCAAGGAAGCCTACAATGAGCAGTTCTTC. The full variable domain, its missing parts supplied by reference TRBV5-4 and TRBJ2-1, is ETGVTQSPTHLIKTRGQQVTLRCSSQSGHNTVSWYQQALGQGPQFIFQYYREEENGRGNFPPRFSGLQFPNYSSELNVNALELDDSALYLCASSQRGASKEAYNEQFFGPGTRLTVL.

Only one count was recorded for this clone. This rearrangement joins TRBV9 to TRBJ1-3; 7 positions match TRBD1. The CDR3 spans 15 residues. Trimming took 3 bases from V and 4 from J; bases not matched to a gene: 7. Germline V gene lookup returns CDR1 SGDLS and CDR2 YYNGEE. The CDR3 here is CASSAYGTEGNTIYF. The CDR3, as DNA: TGTGCCAGCAGCGCTTACGGGACAGAAGGAAACACCATATATTTT.

The chain uses TRBV5-1 and TRBJ2-5, with 8 bases aligning to TRBD2. Per germline, CDR1 SGHRS and CDR2 YFSETQ. CDR3 size: 14 residues. Trimming at V came to 0 bases and at J to 5 bases, leaving 3 bases not matched to a gene. For the CDR3, the DNA is TGCGCCAGCAGCTTGGAAGCGGGGGAGGAGACCCAGTACTTC. Translated, it gives CASSLEAGEETQYF.

This chain links TRBV6-2 or TRBV6-3 with TRBJ2-6; D gene ambiguous. Between the trimmed V and J ends, which lost 6 bases and 0 bases, there was a span of 9 bases. The CDR3 is made up of 15 amino acids. Germline-derived CDR1 and CDR2 are MNHEY and SVGEGT. CDR3 bases: TGTGCCAGCAGCCACGAGGCCTCTGGGGCCAACGTCCTGACTTTC. It translates to CASSHEASGANVLTF.

The chain uses TRBV9 and TRBJ1-3, with no clear D. The CDR3 totals 15 residues. Germline V gene sequence: CDR1 SGDLS, CDR2 YYNGEE. V shed 3 bases and J shed 1 base, with 11 bases lying between them. The CDR3 protein is CASSDLTGSGNTIYF. The CDR3 DNA sequence: TGTGCCAGCAGCGACTTAACTGGTTCTGGAAACACCATATATTTT.

J is TRBJ2-2 and V is TRBV19; D is ambiguous. With 5 bases removed from V and 8 bases from J, the gap between germline ends came to 9 bases. This CDR3 has 12 amino acids. CDR1 LNHDA and CDR2 SQIVND come from the germline V gene (reference sequence). The CDR3 nucleotides are TGTGCCAGTAGTCTTCTGGGGGGGGAGCTGTTTTTT. Protein product: CASSLLGGELFF.

The gene calls are TRBV18 and TRBJ1-2; 11 nucleotides line up with TRBD1. The CDR3 extends over 15 amino acids. The J segment lost 5 bases and the V segment lost 3 bases, leaving 5 bases of the junction unmatched. From germline, CDR1 is KGHSH and CDR2 LQKENI. The CDR3 is CASSPEGQGVYGYTF. DNA of the CDR3: TGTGCCAGCTCACCGGAGGGACAGGGGGTTTATGGCTACACCTTC.

The chain carries TRBV2 and TRBJ1-5; 8 positions match TRBD1. The CDR3 totals 17 residues. CDR1 and CDR2 from the germline V gene are SNHLY and FYNNEI. The ends lost 5 bases at V and 3 bases at J; junction bases unmatched: 12. The CDR3 DNA reads TGTGCCAGCAGTCCGAGCCGGGACAGGCTAAACAATCAGCCCCAGCATTTT. Amino acid sequence: CASSPSRDRLNNQPQHF.

V gene TRBV27 combines with J gene TRBJ1-1; 8 nucleotides agree with TRBD1. The ends lost 7 bases at V and 10 bases at J; junction bases unmatched: 14. The CDR3 consists of 14 residues. CDR1 is MNHEY and CDR2 is SMNVEV in the germline V gene (reference sequence). CDR3 nucleotides: TGTGCCAGCAACAACTTTCCTGGACAGGGACGAGCTTTCTTT. It codes for CASNNFPGQGRAFF.

The chain recombines TRBV7-3 with TRBJ1-1; a weak D match, TRBD1 (5 bases). From germline, CDR1 is SGHTA and CDR2 FQGTGA. The CDR3 sequence is 13 residues long. The germline V and J ends were trimmed by 7 bases and 1 base, with 10 bases remaining between them. CDR3 sequence: CASKLGGNTEAFF. In nucleotides, the CDR3 is TGTGCCAGCAAATTGGGGGGGAACACTGAAGCTTTCTTT.

The CDR3 loop reads CAISAAGGAKNIQYF. The CDR3 DNA reads as TGTGCCATCAGTGCCGCCGGGGGGGCCAAAAACATTCAGTACTTC. The chain recombines TRBV10-3 with TRBJ2-4, with TRBD2 matching over 7 bases. The length of the CDR3 is 15 residues. Germline lookup yields CDR1 ENHRY and CDR2 SYGVKD. The J segment lost 1 base and the V segment lost 4 bases, leaving 4 bases of the junction unmatched.

The chain has TRBV9 and TRBJ2-1; D ambiguous. This CDR3 is built from 13 residues. V lost 2 bases and J lost 2, with 5 bases in between. The germline gives CDR1 SGDLS, CDR2 YYNGEE. DNA of the CDR3: TGTGCCAGCAGCGTTGCGACCTACAATGAGCAGTTCTTC. Translated, it gives CASSVATYNEQFF.

This clone was detected a few times. J is TRBJ1-2 and V is TRBV19, with 9 bases aligning to TRBD1. J lost 5 bases, V lost 7 bases, and 23 bases had no gene match. The germline CDR1 and CDR2 sequences are LNHDA and SQIVND (reference sequence). The CDR3 extends over 19 amino acids. CDR3 region: CASTASYHPGQGFFYGYTF. DNA of the CDR3: TGTGCCAGTACCGCGTCGTACCATCCGGGACAGGGTTTCTTTTATGGCTACACCTTC.